This T cell receptor (beta chain) comes out of a study of cytomegalovirus exposure and HLA in healthy donors. This clone was detected a few times. PCR used 60 Vbeta primers and 13 Jbeta primers. Profiled with immunoSEQ multiplex PCR; TCRdb holds only in-frame clones, not every one. The sample consists of some 87,000 clones, around 77% of them appearing once. The TCR comes from a man between 45 and 60 years old in good health and CMV-seropositive. The sample taken for sequencing was PBMCs.

The CDR3 protein is CASSATGTGHYEQYF. CDR3 coding DNA: TGTGCCAGCAGTGCTACCGGGACAGGTCACTACGAGCAGTACTTC. The V gene is TRBV2, the J gene TRBJ2-7; 8 nucleotides match TRBD1. The CDR3 consists of 15 residues. J lost 3 bases, V lost 4 bases, and 8 bases had no gene match. Germline loops: CDR1 SNHLY, CDR2 FYNNEI.